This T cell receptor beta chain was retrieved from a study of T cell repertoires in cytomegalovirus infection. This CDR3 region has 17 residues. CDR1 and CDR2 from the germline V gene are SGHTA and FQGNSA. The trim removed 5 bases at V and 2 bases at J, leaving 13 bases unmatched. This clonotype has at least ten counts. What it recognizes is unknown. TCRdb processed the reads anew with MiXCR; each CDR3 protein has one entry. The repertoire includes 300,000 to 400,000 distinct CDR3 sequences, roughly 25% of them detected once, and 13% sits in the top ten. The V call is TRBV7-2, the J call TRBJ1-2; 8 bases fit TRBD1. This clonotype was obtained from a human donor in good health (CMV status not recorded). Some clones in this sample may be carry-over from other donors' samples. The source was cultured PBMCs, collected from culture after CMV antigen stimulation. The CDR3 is CASSPGRAGTGNYGYTF. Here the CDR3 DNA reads TGTGCCAGCAGCCCAGGCCGGGCCGGGACAGGCAACTATGGCTACACCTTC.